The clone carrying this T cell receptor (beta chain) was picked up many times. Its antigen is as yet unknown. The source of the sample is a study of T cells in Graves' hyperthyroidism and ophthalmopathy. Patients with uncontrolled infections, other autoimmune diseases, pregnancy or lactation were excluded. The CDR3 spans 15 residues. V shed 0 bases and J shed 0 bases, with 8 bases lying between them. Germline lookup yields CDR1 MNHEY and CDR2 SVGAGI. General study points: Ophthalmopathy was separated from stable hyperthyroidism by a 13 V-J model.

RNA transcripts were the template for amplifying TCR beta CDR3 regions. The primer set for the first-round RT-PCR of the TCR CDR3 was HTBI. TCRdb redid the calling of the multiplex PCR reads with MiXCR, one entry per CDR3 protein. The sample lists about 700,000 distinct CDR3 sequences, 14% occurring once. Sequences were obtained from blood. This sequence was found in a woman aged 18-29 years with Graves' hyperthyroidism. This sequence joins TRBV6-5 and TRBJ1-1; D gene uncertain. This chain's CDR3 is CASSYSIQLNTEAFF. CDR3 DNA sequence: TGTGCCAGCAGTTACTCGATACAGCTGAACACTGAAGCTTTCTTT.